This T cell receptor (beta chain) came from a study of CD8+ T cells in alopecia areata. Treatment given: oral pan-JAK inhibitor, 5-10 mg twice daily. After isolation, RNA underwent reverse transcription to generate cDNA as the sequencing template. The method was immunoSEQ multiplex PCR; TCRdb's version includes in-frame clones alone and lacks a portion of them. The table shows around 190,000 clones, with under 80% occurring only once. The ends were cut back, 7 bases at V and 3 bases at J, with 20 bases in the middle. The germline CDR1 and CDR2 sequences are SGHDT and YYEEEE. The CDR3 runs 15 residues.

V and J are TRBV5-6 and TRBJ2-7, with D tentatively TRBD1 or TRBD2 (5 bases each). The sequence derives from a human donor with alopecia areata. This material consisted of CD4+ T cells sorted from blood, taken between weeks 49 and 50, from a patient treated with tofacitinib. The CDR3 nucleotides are TGTGCCAGCTGCCTAGGGACGGGCCGCGGCTACGAGCAGTACTTC. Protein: CASCLGTGRGYEQYF.